The clone carrying this TCR beta chain was seen a few times. This table comes from immunoSEQ multiplex PCR, and its TCRdb copy is limited to in-frame clones, with some not included. The profile shows 200,000 to 300,000 clones, roughly 79% of them singletons. While infection was still active, Seattle patients were enrolled and then followed longitudinally. The sample belongs to a study of blood T cell repertoires in COVID-19. Study context: Spain, Italy and the United States supplied samples that represented acute and convalescent COVID-19. T cells, B-cell-depleted T cells, or PBMCs supplied cDNA or gDNA.

There are 13 residues in the CDR3. Germline CDR1 reads MNHEY; CDR2 reads SVGAGI. V lost 6 bases, J lost 10 bases, and 11 bases stayed unmatched. Material: peripheral blood. This TCR derives from a woman at least 80 years old with COVID-19, enrolled during active disease. The rearrangement joins TRBV6-5 to TRBJ1-2; 7 nucleotides line up with TRBD1. CDR3 sequence: CASRDRQGLAYTF. Here the CDR3 DNA reads TGTGCCAGCAGGGACCGACAGGGCCTCGCCTACACCTTC.